The 26 T cell receptor beta chains reported below all come from one sample, sequenced in a study of shared clonotypes between healthy human individuals. Assay: immunoSEQ multiplex PCR; the TCRdb copy retains only in-frame clones and omits some. The data show roughly 2 million clones, around 95% seen once. Specimen: naive CD4+ T cells sorted from blood. Subset of the sample: CD45RA+ positively selected. All receptors derive from a man younger than 35 in good health.

V usage is TRBV28 and J usage is TRBJ1-2; 7 bases line up with TRBD1. The CDR3 totals 13 residues. The germline V gene has CDR1 MDHEN and CDR2 SYDVKM. The ends lost 6 bases at V and 3 bases at J; junction bases unmatched: 4. In DNA, the CDR3 is TGTGCCAGCAGGGAGGGGGCCGACTATGGCTACACCTTC. This sequence encodes CASREGADYGYTF.

Comment on this clone: At the DNA level, this CDR3 is encoded by other sequences in the same sample as well. The chain joins TRBV6-5 to TRBJ2-7; D is ambiguous. This CDR3 has 12 amino acids. V was cut by 4 bases and J by 4 bases, with 8 bases left in between. Germline CDR1 reads MNHEY; CDR2 reads SVGAGI. CDR3 region: CASSSPGYEQYF. The DNA of the CDR3 is TGTGCCAGCAGTTCTCCTGGGTACGAGCAGTACTTC.

The rearrangement joins TRBV9 to TRBJ2-4; 7 nucleotides line up with TRBD1. CDR1 and CDR2 from the germline V gene are SGDLS and YYNGEE. This CDR3 spans 15 amino acids. The V and J ends lost 3 bases and 1 base, in that order; junction bases with no gene match: 4. The CDR3 coding sequence is TGTGCCAGCAGCGGACAGGGCACTGCCAAAAACATTCAGTACTTC. Its translation is CASSGQGTAKNIQYF.

This clone has just one count. The same CDR3 also results from other DNA sequences found in this sample. This chain connects TRBV11-3 to TRBJ2-3; D is unresolved. This CDR3 region has 13 residues. Trimming took 5 bases from V and 1 from J, leaving 7 bases between them. Germline values: CDR1 SGHNT, CDR2 YENEEA. This CDR3 is CASSLRGTDTQYF. The CDR3 DNA is TGTGCCAGCAGCCTCCGGGGCACAGATACGCAGTATTTT.

This chain links TRBV2 with TRBJ2-3; 11 bases line up with TRBD2. J was trimmed by 4 bases and V by 7 bases; bases with no gene match: 7. Looked up from germline, CDR1 is SNHLY and CDR2 is FYNNEI. The CDR3 spans 15 residues. In DNA, the CDR3 is TGTGCCAGCAAGACTAGCGGGACCCCCCCAGATACGCAGTATTTT. The encoded protein is CASKTSGTPPDTQYF. Using reference TRBV2 and TRBJ2-3 for the parts outside the CDR3, the full variable domain is EPEVTQTPSHQVTQMGQEVILRCVPISNHLYFYWYRQILGQKVEFLVSFYNNEISEKSEIFDDQFSVERPDGSNFTLKIRSTKLEDSAMYFCASKTSGTPPDTQYFGPGTRLTVL.

The J gene is TRBJ2-1, the V gene TRBV9, with unresolved D. Trimming removed 0 bases from V and 7 bases from J, with 8 bases in between. Germline CDR1 and CDR2: SGDLS and YYNGEE. The CDR3 sequence is 13 residues long. CDR3 sequence: CASSVDVTNEQFF. For the CDR3, the DNA is TGTGCCAGCAGCGTAGACGTAACGAATGAGCAGTTCTTC. The whole variable domain, remainder taken from reference TRBV9 and TRBJ2-1, is DSGVTQTPKHLITATGQRVTLRCSPRSGDLSVYWYQQSLDQGLQFLIQYYNGEERAKGNILERFSAQQFPDLHSELNLSSLELGDSALYFCASSVDVTNEQFFGPGTRLTVL.

The V and J genes are TRBV6-1 and TRBJ2-5; no reliable D call. The germline CDR1 and CDR2 sequences are MNHNS and SASEGT. Deletions cut 4 bases from V and 2 bases from J, with 5 bases between. CDR3 size: 12 residues. CDR3 DNA sequence: TGTGCCAGCAGTGTGCCGCAAGAGACCCAGTACTTC. Its protein product is CASSVPQETQYF.

The chain carries TRBV6-1 and TRBJ2-7; 8 bases line up with TRBD2. The junction had 11 bases not matched to a gene; V was cut back by 7 bases and J by 6 bases. The germline CDR1 and CDR2 sequences are MNHNS and SASEGT. This CDR3 has 14 residues. The CDR3 region has the DNA TGTGCCAGCACCCCGGGGGGGGTAAGGGGCGAGCAGTACTTC. Translating it yields CASTPGGVRGEQYF.

The CDR3 nucleotides are TGTGCCATCAGTGAAAACAGGGAAGAGACCCAGTACTTC. This gives the protein CAISENREETQYF. V is TRBV10-3 and J is TRBJ2-5, with a tentative D call TRBD1 (6 bases). This CDR3 comprises 13 residues. Germline CDR1 and CDR2: ENHRY and SYGVKD. V lost 3 bases and J lost 3, with 8 bases in between.

V is TRBV27 and J is TRBJ2-3; TRBD2 aligns across 9 bases. The CDR3 spans 14 residues. The trim removed 7 bases at V and 3 bases at J, leaving 5 bases unmatched. Germline values: CDR1 MNHEY, CDR2 SMNVEV (reference sequence). The CDR3 spells CASKAGGRTDTQYF. CDR3 coding DNA: TGTGCCAGCAAGGCGGGGGGGAGGACAGATACGCAGTATTTT.

The rearrangement links TRBV21-1 to TRBJ1-1; the table assigns TRBD1, which was not confirmed against the DNA. TRBV21-1 has pseudogene status. The CDR3 has 17 amino acids. The DNA of the CDR3 is TGTGCCAGCAGCAAGGGGGCCTCTAAGTACATGAACACTGAAGCTTTCTTT. This codes for CASSKGASKYMNTEAFF.

On this clone: Other DNA sequences from this sample encode an identical CDR3 as well. V gene TRBV5-1 combines with J gene TRBJ2-3; no clear D gene. Trimming shortened V by 4 bases and J by 0 bases, and 6 bases separated the two germline ends. In germline, CDR1 is SGHRS, CDR2 YFSETQ. There are 13 residues in the CDR3. The CDR3 loop is CASSGISTDTQYF. In nucleotides, the CDR3 is TGCGCCAGCAGCGGCATTAGCACAGATACGCAGTATTTT.

The chain uses TRBV6-5 and TRBJ2-2; 8 bases fit TRBD2. The CDR3 spans 14 residues. The V segment lost 5 bases and the J segment 6 bases; nucleotides outside the gene matches: 5. Germline CDR1 and CDR2: MNHEY and SVGAGI. The DNA for the CDR3 is TGTGCCAGCAGTCTCGAAGCGGGAGCCGGGGAGCTGTTTTTT. Amino acid sequence: CASSLEAGAGELFF.

The CDR3 loop reads CASSRQGVVGYTF. The CDR3 DNA reads as TGTGCCAGCTCGCGACAGGGGGTAGTTGGCTACACCTTC. The J gene is TRBJ1-2, the V gene TRBV18; 9 bases agree with TRBD1. Germline V gene lookup returns CDR1 KGHSH and CDR2 LQKENI. J gave up 7 bases and V 6 bases, and 6 bases lay outside the gene matches. The CDR3 runs 13 residues.

This sequence joins TRBV19 and TRBJ1-3, with D unclear. The CDR3 sequence is 13 residues long. Trimming removed 7 bases at V and 0 bases at J, with 7 bases between. Germline CDR1 LNHDA, CDR2 SQIVND (reference sequence). The CDR3 protein is CASKSDSGNTIYF. The CDR3 nucleotides are TGTGCCAGTAAATCGGACTCTGGAAACACCATATATTTT.

J is TRBJ2-5 and V is TRBV5-1; 15 bases map to TRBD2. V was pared by 3 bases and J by 2 bases, with 5 bases of the junction left unmatched. Germline CDR1 SGHRS, CDR2 YFSETQ. CDR3 length equals 17 residues. CDR3 residues: CASSSGLAGGHQETQYF. In DNA, the CDR3 is TGCGCCAGCAGCTCGGGACTAGCGGGGGGCCATCAAGAGACCCAGTACTTC.

The CDR3 loop is CASSLVGGAGTEAFF. The CDR3 nucleotides read TGCGCCAGCAGCTTGGTAGGGGGCGCAGGGACTGAAGCTTTCTTT. This chain links TRBV5-1 with TRBJ1-1; 7 bases match TRBD1. The germline V gene has CDR1 SGHRS and CDR2 YFSETQ. V was pared by 0 bases and J by 5 bases, with 7 bases of the junction left unmatched. The CDR3 is 15 amino acids.

V and J are TRBV29-1 and TRBJ1-2; maybe TRBD1 (5 bases). The CDR3 covers 15 residues. Trimming removed 0 bases at V and 1 base at J, with 12 bases between. Germline V gene data show CDR1 as SQVTM and CDR2 as ANQGSEA. The CDR3 loop is CSVEERGWDNYGYTF. CDR3 DNA sequence: TGCAGCGTTGAAGAACGGGGGTGGGATAACTATGGCTACACCTTC.

Of note for this clone: Other DNA sequences of this sample code for an identical CDR3. This chain uses TRBV10-3 with TRBJ2-3, with a possible D match to TRBD1 (6 bases). The CDR3 extends over 12 amino acids. V was cut by 6 bases and J by 6 bases, with 10 bases left in between. The germline V gene encodes CDR1 ENHRY and CDR2 SYGVKD. The CDR3 loop is CAIRGAGDTQYF. CDR3 in DNA: TGTGCCATCAGGGGGGCCGGGGATACGCAGTATTTT.

The chain joins TRBV6-5 to TRBJ2-2; D tentatively reads TRBD1 or TRBD2 (6 bases each). V was clipped by 6 bases and J by 0 bases, with 11 bases between them. CDR1 and CDR2 (germline): MNHEY, SVGAGI. This CDR3 spans 15 amino acids. CDR3 loop: CASRAGQSNTGELFF. Here the CDR3 DNA reads TGTGCCAGCAGGGCGGGACAATCGAACACCGGGGAGCTGTTTTTT.

This clone was detected only once. The gene calls are TRBV30 and TRBJ1-1; D might be TRBD1 (5 bases). The V end was cut by 2 bases, the J end by 4 bases, with 17 bases between. This CDR3 is built from 15 residues. CDR1 and CDR2 from the germline V gene are GTSNPN and SVGIG (reference sequence). The CDR3 bases are TGTGCCTGGAGTCCTTTGGGGGATAGGGGCACTGAAGCTTTCTTT. This translates into CAWSPLGDRGTEAFF.

This chain connects TRBV27 to TRBJ1-5; no firm D call. V was pared by 7 bases and J by 5 bases, with 18 bases between. The CDR3 totals 15 residues. Germline V gives CDR1 MNHEY, CDR2 SMNVEV (reference sequence). The CDR3 loop is CASIRGGRPDQPQHF. In DNA, the CDR3 is TGTGCCAGCATTCGGGGAGGGCGGCCGGATCAGCCCCAGCATTTT.

The chain recombines TRBV19 with TRBJ2-7, with TRBD2 matching 10 bases. Germline V lookup: CDR1 LNHDA, CDR2 SQIVND (reference sequence). The ends lost 3 bases at V and 2 bases at J; junction bases unmatched: 7. There are 16 residues in the CDR3. In DNA, the CDR3 is TGTGCCAGTAGTATTTTTCCTAGCGGGGGAACCTACGAGCAGTACTTC. Protein: CASSIFPSGGTYEQYF.

The rearrangement uses TRBV19 and TRBJ1-4; weak D call: TRBD1 (5 bases). Germline lookup yields CDR1 LNHDA and CDR2 SQIVND (reference sequence). The CDR3 consists of 15 residues. Trimming removed 6 bases from V and 2 bases from J, with 13 bases in between. CDR3 in DNA: TGTGCCAGTAGAGCCTGGGGGATTACTAATGAAAAACTGTTTTTT. Translation: CASRAWGITNEKLFF.

The rearrangement uses TRBV11-2 and TRBJ2-3; 7 bases match TRBD1. The germline gives CDR1 SGHAT, CDR2 FQNNGV. CDR3 length: 12 residues. V lost 4 bases to trimming and J lost 6 bases; unmatched junction nucleotides: 1. The CDR3: CASSSRGDTQYF. The CDR3 coding sequence is TGTGCCAGCAGCTCCAGGGGGGATACGCAGTATTTT.

The chain employs TRBV28 and TRBJ2-7; D not resolved. The CDR3 extends over 13 amino acids. From germline, CDR1 is MDHEN and CDR2 SYDVKM. Trimming removed 4 bases from V and 7 bases from J, with 14 bases in between. CDR3 nucleotides: TGTGCCAGCAGTTCACAGCTTCCCGGGGAGCAGTACTTC. It encodes CASSSQLPGEQYF.